This T cell receptor (beta chain) was identified in a study of immune evolution from preneoplasia to lung adenocarcinoma. This table comes from immunoSEQ multiplex PCR, and its TCRdb copy is limited to in-frame clones, with some not included. The data show 4,000 to 4,500 clones, roughly 90% seen once. Germline V lookup: CDR1 SGHNT, CDR2 YYREEE (reference sequence). The CDR3 is made up of 14 amino acids. Losses at the gene ends were 0 bases for V and 11 bases for J; bases not matched to a gene: 8. A single count supports this clone. Its matching antigen is unknown. Study-wide results and caveats: Later-stage lesions appeared to have more T cells, more diversity, less clonality.

The sequencing input was FFPE minimally invasive lung adenocarcinoma tissue. This clonotype was sampled from a donor of 70 years or more with lung adenocarcinoma. The chain combines TRBV5-4 with TRBJ2-7, with 10 bases matching TRBD1. CDR3 sequence reads: CASSLAGTGALEYF. CDR3 in DNA: TGTGCCAGCAGCTTGGCCGGGACAGGGGCATTGGAGTACTTC.